Below, one T cell receptor beta chain is given with its context. What it recognizes is unknown. This may stem from a read error, because a much larger clone lies one nucleotide away. The record originates from a study of regulatory T cells in long-lasting Graves disease. Study findings and constraints: Having only a small sample size may have limited accuracy.

This sample's time point: persistent/refractory GD, antithyroid drugs over 5 years with positive TRAb. Isolated PBMC RNA provided the starting material for the TCR library. Germline CDR1 MNHEY, CDR2 SMNVEV (reference sequence). Trimming removed 8 bases from V and 2 bases from J; junction bases left unmatched: 6. The CDR3 is made up of 13 amino acids. Arm-PCR with iRepertoire HTBI primers amplified the CDR3 regions for these TCR beta libraries. TCRdb reanalysed the multiplex PCR reads using MiXCR and keeps one entry per CDR3 protein. The table includes about 430,000 distinct CDR3 sequences, 21% detected once.

Source: peripheral blood mononuclear cells (PBMCs), taken when the disease was refractory, from a patient treated with antithyroid drugs. The chain couples TRBV27 to TRBJ2-7; 7 bases map to TRBD1. This receptor was obtained from a female donor with Graves disease. The CDR3 loop is CASGRDSPYEQYF. CDR3 in DNA: TGTGCCAGCGGACGGGACAGCCCCTACGAGCAGTACTTC.